Listed below are T cell receptor beta chains from one sample, sequenced in a study of blood T cell repertoires in COVID-19. Here immunoSEQ multiplex PCR was the method, and the copy in TCRdb shows in-frame clones only, minus some. The table records 150,000 or so clones, roughly 83% of them present only once. The sequenced material came from peripheral blood. All receptors derive from a woman aged 55-70 years with acute or convalescent COVID-19. CDR3s include the opening cysteine and the closing phenylalanine or tryptophan. D genes are given only for firm matches. Rows give clone size only sometimes, using once, few, many, or a class for an expanded clone.

CDR3nt: TGTGCCAGCAGCTCCCGGGACAGGGGAGTCTATGGCTACACCTTC
CDR3aa: CASSSRDRGVYGYTF
abundance: few
d_gene: TRBD1
j_gene: TRBJ1-2
v_gene: TRBV7-9

CDR3nt: TGTGCCAGCAGCCTAGCGGGACAGGTGTATGGCTACACCTTC
CDR3aa: CASSLAGQVYGYTF
abundance: few
d_gene: TRBD1
j_gene: TRBJ1-2
v_gene: TRBV6-5

CDR3nt: TGCGCCAGCAGCCAAGGGGCGCAGGCCGGTGATAGCGGGGAGCTGTTTTTT
CDR3aa: CASSQGAQAGDSGELFF
abundance: NA
d_gene: NA
j_gene: TRBJ2-2
v_gene: TRBV4-3

CDR3nt: TGTGCCAGCAGTTTTCCAGGGGAAAAACTGTTTTTT
CDR3aa: CASSFPGEKLFF
abundance: NA
d_gene: NA
j_gene: TRBJ1-4
v_gene: TRBV27

CDR3nt: TGCGCCAGCAGCACGGACCCACAGGGGGCGGGAGGCTACACCTTC
CDR3aa: CASSTDPQGAGGYTF
abundance: NA
d_gene: TRBD1
j_gene: TRBJ1-2
v_gene: TRBV5-1

CDR3nt: TGTGCCAGCAGCTCGCGGACAGGGGGCGCGCCCAGAAAACAAGAGACCCAGTACTTC
CDR3aa: CASSSRTGGAPRKQETQYF
abundance: NA
d_gene: TRBD1
j_gene: TRBJ2-5
v_gene: TRBV7-2

CDR3nt: TGTGCCAGCAGCTTAGAGAGCACAGGGGTCTCACCCCTCCACTTT
CDR3aa: CASSLESTGVSPLHF
abundance: NA
d_gene: TRBD1
j_gene: TRBJ1-6
v_gene: TRBV7-2

CDR3nt: TGTGCCAGCACCCGCCGGACAGGACTATACTATGGCTACACCTTC
CDR3aa: CASTRRTGLYYGYTF
abundance: NA
d_gene: TRBD1
j_gene: TRBJ1-2
v_gene: TRBV2

CDR3nt: TGTGCCAGCTCACCAGGGGCAGGGTTGGCTGAAGCTTTCTTT
CDR3aa: CASSPGAGLAEAFF
abundance: NA
d_gene: NA
j_gene: TRBJ1-1
v_gene: TRBV18

CDR3nt: TGTGCCTCTTCGCGGACTAGCGGTTACGAGCAGTACTTC
CDR3aa: CASSRTSGYEQYF
abundance: NA
d_gene: TRBD2
j_gene: TRBJ2-7
v_gene: TRBV19

CDR3nt: TGCAGCGTTTCAGGGGGGACCCTATTGTCCTACGAGCAGTACTTC
CDR3aa: CSVSGGTLLSYEQYF
abundance: NA
d_gene: NA
j_gene: TRBJ2-7
v_gene: TRBV29-1

CDR3nt: TGTGCCAGCGGGCTGACAGAACCTTACGAGCAGTACTTC
CDR3aa: CASGLTEPYEQYF
abundance: few
d_gene: NA
j_gene: TRBJ2-7
v_gene: TRBV28

CDR3nt: TGCGCCAGCAGCCAAAGTCCGACAGGGGGGGCCGGGGAGCTGTTTTTT
CDR3aa: CASSQSPTGGAGELFF
abundance: NA
d_gene: TRBD1
j_gene: TRBJ2-2
v_gene: TRBV4-3

CDR3nt: TGTGCCTGGGCATCCGGGACACGCTATGGCTACACCTTC
CDR3aa: CAWASGTRYGYTF
abundance: NA
d_gene: NA
j_gene: TRBJ1-2
v_gene: TRBV30

CDR3nt: TGTGCCAGCAGCACTGACAGGTTCTCTGGAAACACCATATATTTT
CDR3aa: CASSTDRFSGNTIYF
abundance: NA
d_gene: NA
j_gene: TRBJ1-3
v_gene: TRBV6-5